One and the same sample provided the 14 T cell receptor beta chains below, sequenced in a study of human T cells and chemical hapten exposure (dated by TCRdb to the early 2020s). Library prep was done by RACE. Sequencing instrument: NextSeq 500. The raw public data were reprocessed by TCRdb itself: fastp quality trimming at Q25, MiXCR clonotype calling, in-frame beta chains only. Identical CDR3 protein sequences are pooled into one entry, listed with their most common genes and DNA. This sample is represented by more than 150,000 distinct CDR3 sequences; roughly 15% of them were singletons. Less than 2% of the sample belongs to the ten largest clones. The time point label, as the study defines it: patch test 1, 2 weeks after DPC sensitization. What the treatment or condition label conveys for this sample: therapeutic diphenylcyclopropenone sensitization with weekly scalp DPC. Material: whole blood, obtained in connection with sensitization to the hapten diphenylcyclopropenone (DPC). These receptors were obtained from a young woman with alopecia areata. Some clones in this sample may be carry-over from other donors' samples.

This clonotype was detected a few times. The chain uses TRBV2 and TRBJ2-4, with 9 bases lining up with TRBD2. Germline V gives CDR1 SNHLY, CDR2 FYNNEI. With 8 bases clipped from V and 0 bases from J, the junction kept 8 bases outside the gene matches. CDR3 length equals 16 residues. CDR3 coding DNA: TGTGCCAGCGAATTAGCGGGGGCCCAAGCCAAAAACATTCAGTACTTC. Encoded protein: CASELAGAQAKNIQYF.

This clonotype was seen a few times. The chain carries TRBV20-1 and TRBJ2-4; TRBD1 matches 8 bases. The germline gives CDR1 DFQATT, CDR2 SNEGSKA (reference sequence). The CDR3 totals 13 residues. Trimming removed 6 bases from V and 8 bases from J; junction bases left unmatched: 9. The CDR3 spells CSAPDRGLDIQYF. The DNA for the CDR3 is TGCAGTGCCCCAGACAGGGGATTGGACATTCAGTACTTC.

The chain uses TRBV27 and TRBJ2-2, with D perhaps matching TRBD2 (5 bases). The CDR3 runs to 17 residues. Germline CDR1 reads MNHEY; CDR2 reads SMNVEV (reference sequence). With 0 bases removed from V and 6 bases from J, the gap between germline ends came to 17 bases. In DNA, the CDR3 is TGTGCCAGCAGTTTATCGATTGCGGGTAAAAGGGCCGGGGAGCTGTTTTTT. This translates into CASSLSIAGKRAGELFF.

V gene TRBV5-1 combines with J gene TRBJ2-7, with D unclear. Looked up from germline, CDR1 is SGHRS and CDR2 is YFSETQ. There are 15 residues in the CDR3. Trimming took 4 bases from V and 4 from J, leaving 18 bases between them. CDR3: CASSEGPTKRYEQYF. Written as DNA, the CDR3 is TGCGCCAGCAGCGAAGGACCCACCAAACGATACGAGCAGTACTTC.

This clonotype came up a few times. CDR3 sequence: CASSWRRDRPSVSGANVLTF. In nucleotides, the CDR3 is TGTGCCAGCAGTTGGAGGCGGGACAGGCCCTCCGTGTCTGGGGCCAACGTCCTGACTTTC. This chain uses TRBV6-5 with TRBJ2-6; 8 bases match TRBD1. CDR3 length: 20 residues. The V gene's germline CDR1 is MNHEY and CDR2 SVGAGI. V shed 4 bases and J 1 base; nucleotides not matched to a gene: 15.

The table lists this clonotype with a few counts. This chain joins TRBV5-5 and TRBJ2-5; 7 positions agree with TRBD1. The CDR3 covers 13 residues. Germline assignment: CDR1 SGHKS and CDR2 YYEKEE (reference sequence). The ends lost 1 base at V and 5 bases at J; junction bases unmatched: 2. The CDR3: CASSLTGAETQYF. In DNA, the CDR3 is TGTGCCAGCAGCTTGACAGGGGCGGAGACCCAGTACTTC.

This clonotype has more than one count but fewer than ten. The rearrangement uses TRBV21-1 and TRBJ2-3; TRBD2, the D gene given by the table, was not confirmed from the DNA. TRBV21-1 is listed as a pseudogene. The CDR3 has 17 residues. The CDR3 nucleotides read TGTGCCAGCAGCTCCCCCCGGGACTCTACTTTATCAGATACGCAGTATTTT. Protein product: CASSSPRDSTLSDTQYF.

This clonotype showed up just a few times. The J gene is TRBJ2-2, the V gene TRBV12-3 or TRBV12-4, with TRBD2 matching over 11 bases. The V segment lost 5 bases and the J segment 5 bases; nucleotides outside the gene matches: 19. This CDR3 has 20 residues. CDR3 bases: TGTGCCAGCAGTCTCCCGCGGCCGACTAGCGGGATGCGTTGGACCGGGGAGCTGTTTTTT. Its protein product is CASSLPRPTSGMRWTGELFF.

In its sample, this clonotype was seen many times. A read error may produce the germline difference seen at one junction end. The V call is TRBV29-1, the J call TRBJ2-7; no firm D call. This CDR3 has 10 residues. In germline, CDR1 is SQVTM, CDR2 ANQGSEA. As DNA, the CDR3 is TGCAGCCCCCCCGAGATAGAGGCTCTCTTC. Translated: CSPPEIEALF.

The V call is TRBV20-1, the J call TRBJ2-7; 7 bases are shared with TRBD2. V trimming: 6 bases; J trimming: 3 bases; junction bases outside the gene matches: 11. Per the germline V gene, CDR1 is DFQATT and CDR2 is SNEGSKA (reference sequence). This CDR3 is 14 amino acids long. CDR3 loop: CSANGRLADYEQYF. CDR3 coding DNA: TGCAGTGCAAACGGTCGGCTAGCGGACTACGAGCAGTACTTC.

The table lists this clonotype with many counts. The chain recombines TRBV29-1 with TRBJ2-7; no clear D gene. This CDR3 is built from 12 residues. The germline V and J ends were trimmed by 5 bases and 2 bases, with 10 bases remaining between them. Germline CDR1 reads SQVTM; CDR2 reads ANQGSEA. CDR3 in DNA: TGCAGCGTTCGTTACAGACCCTACGAGCAGTACTTC. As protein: CSVRYRPYEQYF.

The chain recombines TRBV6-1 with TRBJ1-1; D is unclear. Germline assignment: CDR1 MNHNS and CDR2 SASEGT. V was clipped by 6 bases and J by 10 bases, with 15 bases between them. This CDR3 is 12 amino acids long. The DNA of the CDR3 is TGTGCCAGCAGGTCATCCTACATAGGAGCTTTCTTT. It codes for CASRSSYIGAFF.

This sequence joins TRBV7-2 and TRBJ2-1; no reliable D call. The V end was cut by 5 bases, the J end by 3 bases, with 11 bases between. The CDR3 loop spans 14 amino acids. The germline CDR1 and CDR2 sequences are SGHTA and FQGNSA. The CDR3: CASSLAALYNEQFF. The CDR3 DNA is TGTGCCAGCAGCCTCGCGGCCCTCTACAATGAGCAGTTCTTC. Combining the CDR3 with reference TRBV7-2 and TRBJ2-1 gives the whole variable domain GAGVSQSPSNKVTEKGKDVELRCDPISGHTALYWYRQSLGQGLEFLIYFQGNSAPDKSGLPSDRFSAERTGGSVSTLTIQRTQQEDSAVYLCASSLAALYNEQFFGPGTRLTVL.

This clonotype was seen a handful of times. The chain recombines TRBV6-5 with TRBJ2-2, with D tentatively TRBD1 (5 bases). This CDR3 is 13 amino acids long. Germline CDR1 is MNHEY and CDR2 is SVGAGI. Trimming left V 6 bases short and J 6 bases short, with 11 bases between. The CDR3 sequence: CASRSTVPGELFF. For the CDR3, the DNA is TGTGCCAGCAGATCGACAGTACCCGGGGAGCTGTTTTTT.